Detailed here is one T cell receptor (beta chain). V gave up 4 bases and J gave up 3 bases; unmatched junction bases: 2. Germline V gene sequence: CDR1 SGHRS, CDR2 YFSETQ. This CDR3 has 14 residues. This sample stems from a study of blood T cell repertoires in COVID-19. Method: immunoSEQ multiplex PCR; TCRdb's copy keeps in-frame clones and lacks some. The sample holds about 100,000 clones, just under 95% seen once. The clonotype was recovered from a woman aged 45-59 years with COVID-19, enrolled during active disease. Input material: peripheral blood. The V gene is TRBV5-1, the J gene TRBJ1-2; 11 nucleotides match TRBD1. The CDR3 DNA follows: TGCGCCAGCAGCGGGGGACAGGGGGACTATGGCTACACCTTC. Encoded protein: CASSGGQGDYGYTF.